The following is a T cell receptor (beta chain) sequence with its context. The target antigen is unknown. The sample's treatment: oral pan-JAK inhibitor, 5-10 mg twice daily. Sorting of CD4+ and CD8+ T cells was performed on PBMCs. This entry belongs to a study of CD8+ T cells in alopecia areata. This CDR3 is built from 14 residues. The germline V gene encodes CDR1 SGHAT and CDR2 FQNNGV. V was trimmed by 1 base and J by 5 bases, leaving 11 bases between them. Overall study results and limits: Sharing of TCR sequences between patients (possibly for HLA-related reasons) was less clear than in mice. Scalp repertoires also include resident alphabeta T cells from normal skin. Tofacitinib significantly reduced both scalp clonality and expanded CD8+ clones among the top 100.

As the sequencing template, cDNA was produced by extracting RNA and reverse transcribing it. Data came from immunoSEQ multiplex PCR; TCRdb stores just in-frame clones and leaves some out. The table records 150,000 to 250,000 clones, roughly three fifths of them present only once. The chain joins TRBV11-2 to TRBJ2-5; tentatively, D is TRBD1 or TRBD2 (6 bases each). This TCR came from a human donor with alopecia areata. The sequencing here drew on CD4+ T cells sorted from blood, taken at week 4, from a patient treated with tofacitinib. CDR3 bases: TGTGCCAGCAGCTTAGCGGGGGCGGAGGAGACCCAGTACTTC. Its translation is CASSLAGAEETQYF. Looking up the rest from reference TRBV11-2 and TRBJ2-5 gives the full variable domain: EAGVAQSPRYKIIEKRQSVAFWCNPISGHATLYWYQQILGQGPKLLIQFQNNGVVDDSQLPKDRFSAERLKGVDSTLKIQPAKLEDSAVYLCASSLAGAEETQYFGPGTRLLVL.